Listed here are 14 T cell receptor beta chains from one sample, sequenced in a study of cytomegalovirus exposure and HLA in healthy donors. Primers for the PCR totalled 60 Vbeta and 13 Jbeta. The data were produced by immunoSEQ multiplex PCR, yet TCRdb's version contains in-frame clones alone and is incomplete. The sample has approximately 69,000 clones; about 66% are singletons. Source material: PBMCs. These receptor sequences come from a middle-aged man in good health and CMV-seropositive.

The rearrangement joins TRBV30 to TRBJ1-3; 7 positions match TRBD1. With 0 bases clipped from V and 1 base from J, the junction kept 0 bases outside the gene matches. The CDR3 contains 14 residues. The V gene's germline CDR1 is GTSNPN and CDR2 SVGIG (reference sequence). CDR3 in DNA: TGTGCCTGGAGTGTACAGGGGTCTGGAAACACCATATATTTT. It is translated as CAWSVQGSGNTIYF.

This clone came up a few times. The chain carries TRBV6-1 and TRBJ1-5; a possible D gene is TRBD1 (6 bases). Germline V gives CDR1 MNHNS, CDR2 SASEGT. Trimming left V 8 bases short and J 6 bases short, with 14 bases between. The CDR3 is made up of 13 amino acids. The DNA for the CDR3 is TGTGCCAGCGGGGGCAGGGCGGTTCAGCCCCAGCATTTT. Its translation: CASGGRAVQPQHF.

Comment on this clone: The same CDR3 arises from other DNA sequences in this sample as well. This chain joins TRBV5-1 and TRBJ2-5, with 7 nucleotides matching TRBD1. V shed 0 bases, J shed 5 bases, and the junction held 4 bases outside the gene matches. From germline, CDR1 is SGHRS and CDR2 YFSETQ. The CDR3 is 14 residues long. As DNA, the CDR3 is TGCGCCAGCAGCTTGGGAGGGGGCAGGGAGACCCAGTACTTC. Its protein is CASSLGGGRETQYF.

The V and J genes are TRBV11-2 and TRBJ2-3; no firm D call. The V gene lost 3 bases and the J gene lost 2 bases, with 9 bases spanning the gap. This CDR3 has 14 amino acids. Germline loops: CDR1 SGHAT, CDR2 FQNNGV. CDR3 in DNA: TGTGCCAGCAGCTTCGCGCCGCACACAGATACGCAGTATTTT. This translates into CASSFAPHTDTQYF.

V usage is TRBV28 and J usage is TRBJ1-5; D is perhaps TRBD1 (6 bases). Germline V gene sequence: CDR1 MDHEN, CDR2 SYDVKM. V was shortened by 7 bases and J by 2 bases, with 21 bases between the two germline ends. The CDR3 is 17 amino acids. In DNA, the CDR3 is TGTGCCAGCACTCGTATCCGGGGGGCGGGAGGCAATCAGCCCCAGCATTTT. Its translation: CASTRIRGAGGNQPQHF.

The chain couples TRBV5-4 to TRBJ2-3, with D possibly TRBD1 on 5 matching bases. This CDR3 contains 14 residues. CDR1 and CDR2 from the germline V gene are SGHNT and YYREEE (reference sequence). Deletions cut 2 bases from V and 1 base from J, with 8 bases between. The CDR3 loop reads CASSLGQRTDTQYF. Written as DNA, the CDR3 is TGTGCCAGCAGCTTAGGACAACGCACAGATACGCAGTATTTT.

A word on this clone: One junction end disagrees with the germline gene, perhaps due to a read error. This sequence joins TRBV5-4 and TRBJ1-1; unclear D gene. The CDR3 extends over 14 amino acids. Germline V gene lookup returns CDR1 SGHNT and CDR2 YYREEE (reference sequence). Here the CDR3 DNA reads TGTGCCAACAGCTTTGCCCGGGGGAACACTGAAGCTTTCTTT. It translates to CANSFARGNTEAFF.

This clone was seen only a few times. This rearrangement joins TRBV27 to TRBJ1-2, with D uncertain. The germline gives CDR1 MNHEY, CDR2 SMNVEV (reference sequence). Trimming removed 0 bases at V and 5 bases at J, with 13 bases between. This CDR3 has 15 residues. The CDR3 region has the DNA TGTGCCAGCAGTTTATCGGCACGATCCCTTTATGGCTACACCTTC. This codes for CASSLSARSLYGYTF.

The rearrangement links TRBV11-3 to TRBJ2-5; perhaps TRBD2 as D (6 bases). The germline gives CDR1 SGHNT, CDR2 YENEEA. This CDR3 is built from 18 residues. Trimming took 0 bases from V and 1 from J, leaving 18 bases between them. In DNA, the CDR3 is TGTGCCAGCAGCTTAGACCCGCGACTAGAGATTCCCCAAGAGACCCAGTACTTC. Translated: CASSLDPRLEIPQETQYF.

This chain connects TRBV7-3 to TRBJ2-1; D gene uncertain. Looked up from germline, CDR1 is SGHTA and CDR2 is FQGTGA. The CDR3 length is 15 residues. The V end lost 1 base, the J end lost 6 bases, and 13 bases lay between the germline ends. The CDR3 sequence: CASSLNSHSRNEQFF. The CDR3 DNA reads TGTGCCAGCAGCTTAAATAGTCACAGCCGCAATGAGCAGTTCTTC.

The rearrangement joins TRBV30 to TRBJ2-1; 7 positions match TRBD1. The CDR3 has 13 amino acids. V gave up 3 bases and J gave up 5 bases; unmatched junction bases: 4. Germline V gene data show CDR1 as GTSNPN and CDR2 as SVGIG (reference sequence). Written as DNA, the CDR3 is TGTGCCTGGAGAAGGGGGCGGGACAATGAGCAGTTCTTC. Amino acid sequence: CAWRRGRDNEQFF.

J is TRBJ1-6 and V is TRBV6-6, with D uncertain. The germline V gene encodes CDR1 MNHNY and CDR2 SVGAGI (reference sequence). The length of the CDR3 is 16 residues. With 4 bases removed from V and 0 bases from J, the gap between germline ends came to 10 bases. The CDR3 spells CASSSPGSSYNSPLHF. CDR3 bases: TGTGCCAGCAGTTCTCCGGGGAGCTCCTATAATTCACCCCTCCACTTT.

V and J are TRBV9 and TRBJ1-1; D is perhaps TRBD1 (5 bases). Between the trimmed V and J ends, which lost 3 bases and 6 bases, there was a span of 24 bases. Germline CDR1 reads SGDLS; CDR2 reads YYNGEE. The CDR3 consists of 17 residues. CDR3 region: CASSAHGRDPFMPEAFF. In DNA, the CDR3 is TGTGCCAGCAGCGCCCATGGGCGGGACCCTTTTATGCCTGAAGCTTTCTTT.

This clone was recorded once. V and J are TRBV5-4 and TRBJ2-7; 10 bases line up with TRBD2. The CDR3 is 13 residues long. Germline CDR1 reads SGHNT; CDR2 reads YYREEE (reference sequence). Trimming removed 7 bases from V and 6 bases from J; junction bases left unmatched: 7. The CDR3 sequence is CASYSGGTGEQYF. As DNA, the CDR3 is TGTGCCAGCTATAGCGGGGGGACGGGCGAGCAGTACTTC.